These 24 T cell receptor beta chains share one sample of origin, sequenced in a study of radiotherapy plus CTLA-4 blockade in lung cancer. TCRdb's table, derived via immunoSEQ multiplex PCR, lists solely in-frame clones and lacks some. The table shows 100,000 to 150,000 clones, with about four fifths occurring only once. The starting material was peripheral blood, obtained from a patient treated with radiotherapy plus ipilimumab. The receptors originated from a human donor with non-small cell lung cancer who had a partial response to radiotherapy plus ipilimumab.

This clone was observed a handful of times. The CDR3 DNA reads TGTGCCAGTAGCAGAGCAATGACAGGGGGTTGGGACACTGAAGCTTTCTTT. Its translation is CASSRAMTGGWDTEAFF. This chain uses TRBV19 with TRBJ1-1, with 9 bases lining up with TRBD1. This CDR3 is 17 amino acids long. Trimming took 6 bases from V and 3 from J; bases not matched to a gene: 14. The germline CDR1 and CDR2 sequences are LNHDA and SQIVND (reference sequence).

The chain combines TRBV19 with TRBJ2-7, with 8 bases matching TRBD1. The germline CDR1 and CDR2 sequences are LNHDA and SQIVND (reference sequence). Trimming at V came to 7 bases and at J to 3 bases, leaving 2 bases not matched to a gene. The CDR3 sequence is 12 residues long. CDR3 coding DNA: TGTGCCAGTAACGACAGGGGCTACGAGCAGTACTTC. It specifies CASNDRGYEQYF.

V usage is TRBV27 and J usage is TRBJ1-4, with 9 bases lining up with TRBD1. The germline V gene has CDR1 MNHEY and CDR2 SMNVEV (reference sequence). The CDR3 totals 16 residues. V dropped 7 bases and J dropped 1; count of bases not matched to a gene: 7. This CDR3 reads CASKRDRALTNEKLFF. In nucleotides, the CDR3 is TGTGCCAGCAAAAGGGACAGGGCTTTAACTAATGAAAAACTGTTTTTT.

The chain is built from TRBV10-2 and TRBJ1-4; D not certain. Germline V gene data show CDR1 as WSHSY and CDR2 as SAAADI. The CDR3 consists of 16 residues. V gave up 0 bases and J gave up 8 bases, with 16 bases separating them. CDR3 sequence reads: CASSESPVKGEEKLFF. CDR3 nucleotides: TGCGCCAGCAGTGAGTCTCCGGTAAAGGGAGAAGAAAAACTGTTTTTT.

This clone is a singleton in its sample. The chain links TRBV7-8 to TRBJ2-2, with 14 bases fitting TRBD2. The germline CDR1 and CDR2 sequences are SGHVS and FQNEAQ. V shed 5 bases and J 7 bases; nucleotides not matched to a gene: 9. The CDR3 totals 17 residues. CDR3 sequence (DNA): TGTGCCAGCAGCCCGGGGACTAGCGGGAGTGTCGGCGGGGAGCTGTTTTTT. It yields the protein CASSPGTSGSVGGELFF.

This chain connects TRBV6-5 to TRBJ1-2, with 7 bases aligning to TRBD1. Germline CDR1 is MNHEY and CDR2 is SVGAGI. This CDR3 has 14 residues. The V gene end was trimmed by 6 bases and the J gene end by 8 bases; junction bases not matched to a gene: 12. The CDR3 DNA sequence: TGTGCCAGCAGCTACGAGACAGGGCGGAGGGGCTACACCTTC. The encoded protein is CASSYETGRRGYTF.

CDR3 DNA: TGTGCCAGCAAGACAGGGACGACTAATGAAAAACTGTTTTTT. This translates into CASKTGTTNEKLFF. J is TRBJ1-4 and V is TRBV2; 7 bases agree with TRBD1. The length of the CDR3 is 14 residues. The germline gives CDR1 SNHLY, CDR2 FYNNEI. Trimming at V came to 7 bases and at J to 2 bases, leaving 4 bases not matched to a gene.

This sequence joins TRBV7-9 and TRBJ1-4; the D gene is possibly TRBD1 (5 bases). The CDR3 loop spans 13 amino acids. The V end was cut by 5 bases, the J end by 8 bases, with 12 bases between. The V gene's germline CDR1 is SEHNR and CDR2 FQNEAQ (reference sequence). The CDR3 spells CASSRGLGEKLFF. The CDR3 DNA is TGTGCCAGCAGCCGGGGACTAGGGGAAAAACTGTTTTTT.

This clone was picked up a small number of times. The chain links TRBV13 to TRBJ1-2; 7 bases are shared with TRBD1. The CDR3 sequence is 12 residues long. V lost 5 bases and J lost 6; bases outside the gene matches: 3. CDR1 is PRHDT, CDR2 FYEKMQ, per germline (reference sequence). In nucleotides, the CDR3 is TGTGCCAGCAGCCCACAGGGGAATGGCTACACCTTC. This encodes CASSPQGNGYTF.

The chain uses TRBV19 and TRBJ1-1, with a tentative D call TRBD1 (6 bases). This CDR3 comprises 16 residues. V lost 5 bases and J lost 1, with 17 bases in between. From germline, CDR1 is LNHDA and CDR2 SQIVND (reference sequence). The CDR3 coding sequence is TGTGCCAGTAGTGACCGGGGCCAGGGGCCGAACACTGAAGCTTTCTTT. Its translation is CASSDRGQGPNTEAFF.

The rearrangement uses TRBV4-2 and TRBJ2-3, with D perhaps TRBD2 (6 bases). Per the germline V gene, CDR1 is LGHNA and CDR2 is YNFKEQ. V lost 2 bases to trimming and J lost 1 base, with 7 bases between them. The CDR3 is 14 amino acids. The CDR3 bases are TGTGCCAGCAGCCAAAAGCGGGGCACAGATACGCAGTATTTT. Its translation: CASSQKRGTDTQYF.

The rearrangement links TRBV10-3 to TRBJ1-4, with D perhaps matching TRBD1 (6 bases). Germline assignment: CDR1 ENHRY and CDR2 SYGVKD. The V end was cut by 4 bases, the J end by 8 bases, with 11 bases between. This CDR3 has 13 residues. The CDR3 DNA follows: TGTGCCATCAGTGCAGGGGTGGAAGAAAAACTGTTTTTT. Translating it yields CAISAGVEEKLFF.

V usage is TRBV5-1 and J usage is TRBJ1-1, with unresolved D. The V end was cut by 4 bases, the J end by 8 bases, with 15 bases between. This CDR3 spans 13 amino acids. The germline V gene encodes CDR1 SGHRS and CDR2 YFSETQ. In nucleotides, the CDR3 is TGCGCCAGCAGCCCCCAAGTGGGAGCCGAAGCTTTCTTT. The encoded protein is CASSPQVGAEAFF.

CDR3 region: CASYGQGGEKLFF. The CDR3 DNA follows: TGTGCCAGCTACGGACAGGGCGGCGAAAAACTGTTTTTT. J is TRBJ1-4 and V is TRBV6-6, with 8 bases fitting TRBD1. V lost 8 bases to trimming and J lost 8 bases; unmatched junction nucleotides: 7. This CDR3 spans 13 amino acids. Germline V gene lookup returns CDR1 MNHNY and CDR2 SVGAGI (reference sequence).

The chain links TRBV30 to TRBJ1-2, with unresolved D. Per the germline V gene, CDR1 is GTSNPN and CDR2 is SVGIG (reference sequence). The CDR3 length is 13 residues. The V end was cut by 0 bases, the J end by 13 bases, with 18 bases between. CDR3: CAWSVSVSGIGTF. As DNA, the CDR3 is TGTGCCTGGAGTGTGTCCGTTAGCGGGATCGGCACCTTC.

This clone appeared a few times. The chain combines TRBV19 with TRBJ1-2; 12 nucleotides line up with TRBD1. V was pared by 7 bases and J by 4 bases, with 13 bases of the junction left unmatched. Germline CDR1 is LNHDA and CDR2 is SQIVND (reference sequence). The CDR3 totals 17 residues. The CDR3 nucleotides are TGTGCCAGTATCGCCGGGACAGGGGGCGCCGGGAGCTATGGCTACACCTTC. Amino acids: CASIAGTGGAGSYGYTF.

The chain recombines TRBV27 with TRBJ1-2; perhaps TRBD1 as D (5 bases). The germline gives CDR1 MNHEY, CDR2 SMNVEV (reference sequence). Trimming pared 2 bases from V and 1 base from J, leaving 17 bases between. The CDR3 has 17 residues. CDR3 in amino acids: CASSLNLERGGNYGYTF. The CDR3 DNA sequence: TGTGCCAGCAGTTTAAACTTGGAACGCGGGGGTAACTATGGCTACACCTTC.

The gene calls are TRBV19 and TRBJ1-5; unclear D gene. This CDR3 has 13 residues. Trimming stripped 1 base from V and 4 bases from J, with 5 bases between. The germline gives CDR1 LNHDA, CDR2 SQIVND (reference sequence). The CDR3, as DNA: TGTGCCAGTAGTATAGCCAGAAATCAGCCCCAGCATTTT. The encoded protein is CASSIARNQPQHF.

This clone turned up a few times. The chain couples TRBV28 to TRBJ1-3; 7 positions match TRBD1. Trimming took 4 bases from V and 3 from J; bases not matched to a gene: 9. Germline V gene data show CDR1 as MDHEN and CDR2 as SYDVKM. The CDR3 consists of 16 residues. CDR3 protein: CASSSPSTGNGNTIYF. The DNA for the CDR3 is TGTGCCAGCAGTTCCCCCTCGACAGGGAATGGAAACACCATATATTTT.

This clone was recorded once. The chain couples TRBV5-6 to TRBJ2-1; D not resolved. Germline V gene lookup returns CDR1 SGHDT and CDR2 YYEEEE. The CDR3 consists of 14 residues. The V gene lost 1 base and the J gene lost 5 bases, with 10 bases spanning the gap. The CDR3 nucleotides read TGTGCCAGCAGCTTGTTGGGCCCCAACAATGAGCAGTTCTTC. It is translated as CASSLLGPNNEQFF.

The CDR3 nucleotides read TGTGCCAGCAGTTTCGGGACTAGCAGCCCCAATGAGCAGTTCTTC. Residues: CASSFGTSSPNEQFF. The J gene is TRBJ2-1, the V gene TRBV27; TRBD2 agrees at 9 bases. Germline V CDR1 and CDR2: MNHEY, SMNVEV (reference sequence). The V gene end was trimmed by 3 bases and the J gene end by 6 bases; junction bases not matched to a gene: 6. The CDR3 loop spans 15 amino acids.

The V call is TRBV5-4, the J call TRBJ1-4, with 8 bases that match TRBD1. The CDR3 runs to 15 residues. CDR1 SGHNT and CDR2 YYREEE come from the germline V gene (reference sequence). With V trimmed by 5 bases and J by 0 bases, 3 bases remained unmatched. CDR3 nucleotide sequence: TGTGCCAGCAGTTCACAGGGGGCAACTAATGAAAAACTGTTTTTT. Its protein product is CASSSQGATNEKLFF. The full variable domain, with the rest looked up from reference TRBV5-4 and TRBJ1-4, is ETGVTQSPTHLIKTRGQQVTLRCSSQSGHNTVSWYQQALGQGPQFIFQYYREEENGRGNFPPRFSGLQFPNYSSELNVNALELDDSALYLCASSSQGATNEKLFFGSGTQLSVL.

This rearrangement joins TRBV28 to TRBJ2-1, with D perhaps TRBD1 (5 bases). Germline V gene sequence: CDR1 MDHEN, CDR2 SYDVKM. The CDR3 runs to 20 residues. Trimming took 4 bases from V and 7 from J, leaving 32 bases between them. CDR3 protein: CASSSADSKSSKKKVNEQFF. CDR3 DNA: TGTGCCAGCAGTTCTGCCGACAGCAAAAGCTCAAAGAAGAAAGTTAATGAGCAGTTCTTC.

This clone has just a few counts. This sequence joins TRBV6-5 and TRBJ2-1; the match to TRBD2 covers 7 bases. V was clipped by 5 bases and J by 9 bases; unmatched bases: 4. The CDR3 has 12 amino acids. Germline CDR1 MNHEY, CDR2 SVGAGI. The CDR3 spells CASSPPGGEQFF. CDR3 bases: TGTGCCAGCAGTCCCCCGGGAGGTGAGCAGTTCTTC.